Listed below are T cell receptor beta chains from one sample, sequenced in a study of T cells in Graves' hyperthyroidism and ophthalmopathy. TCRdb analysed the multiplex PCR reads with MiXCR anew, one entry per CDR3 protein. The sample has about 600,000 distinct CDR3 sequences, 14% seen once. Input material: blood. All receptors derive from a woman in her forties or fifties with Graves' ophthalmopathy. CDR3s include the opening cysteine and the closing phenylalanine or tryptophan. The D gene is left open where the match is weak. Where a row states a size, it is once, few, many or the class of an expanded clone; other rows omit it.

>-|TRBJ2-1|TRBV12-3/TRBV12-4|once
CASRWGNEQFF
TGTGCCAGCAGATGGGGAAATGAGCAGTTCTTC
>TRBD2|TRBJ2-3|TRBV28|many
CAISNSEPGLAGSSTDTQYF
TGTGCCATCTCGAACTCTGAACCGGGACTAGCGGGGTCTAGCACAGATACGCAGTATTTT
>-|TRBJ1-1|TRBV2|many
CASSQGRGGYTEAFF
TGTGCCAGCAGTCAGGGGAGAGGGGGGTACACTGAAGCTTTCTTT
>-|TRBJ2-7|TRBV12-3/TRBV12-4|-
CASSFGRDLSYEQYF
TGTGCCAGCAGTTTTGGGCGGGATCTCTCCTACGAGCAGTACTTC
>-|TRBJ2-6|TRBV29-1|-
CSVPSTISGANVLTF
TGCAGCGTTCCATCGACTATCTCTGGGGCCAACGTCCTGACTTTC
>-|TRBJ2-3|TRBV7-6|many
CASSLVGGSSTDTQYF
TGTGCCAGCAGCTTAGTTGGCGGATCTAGCACAGATACGCAGTATTTT
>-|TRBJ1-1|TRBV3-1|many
CASSQAGYPSGFF
TGTGCCAGCAGCCAAGCAGGGTATCCCTCCGGTTTCTTT
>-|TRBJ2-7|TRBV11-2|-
CASSRDLFYEQYF
TGTGCCAGCTCGCGGGACCTCTTCTACGAGCAGTACTTC
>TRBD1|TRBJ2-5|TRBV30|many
CAWNGQGGETQYF
TGTGCCTGGAACGGACAGGGGGGGGAGACCCAGTACTTC
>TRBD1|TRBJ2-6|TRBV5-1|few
CASTPYRQGATSGANVLTF
TGCGCCAGCACCCCTTACCGACAGGGGGCTACCTCTGGGGCCAACGTCCTGACTTTC
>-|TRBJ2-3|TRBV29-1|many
CSVVGDTDTQYF
TGCAGCGTTGTGGGGGACACAGATACGCAGTATTTT
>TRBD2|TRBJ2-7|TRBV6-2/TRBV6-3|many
CASRHLAGGMIYEQYF
TGTGCCAGCAGACACCTAGCGGGAGGGATGATCTACGAGCAGTACTTC
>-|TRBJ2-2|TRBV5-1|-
CASSLEGAGTGELFF
TGTGCCAGCAGCTTGGAGGGGGCGGGCACCGGGGAGCTGTTTTTT
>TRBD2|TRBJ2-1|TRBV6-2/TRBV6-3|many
CASSFSPGLAYEQFF
TGTGCCAGCAGTTTCTCACCGGGACTAGCGTATGAGCAGTTCTTC
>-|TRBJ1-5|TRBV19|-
CATSRQDNGYSNQPQHF
TGTGCCACTTCACGACAAGACAATGGCTATAGCAATCAGCCCCAGCATTTT
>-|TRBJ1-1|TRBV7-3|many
CASSPLGWAPNTEAFF
TGTGCCAGCAGCCCCCTGGGGTGGGCTCCGAACACTGAAGCTTTCTTT
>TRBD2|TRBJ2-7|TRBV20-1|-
CSATGTSGRAYEQYF
TGCAGTGCTACCGGGACTAGCGGGAGGGCCTACGAGCAGTACTTC
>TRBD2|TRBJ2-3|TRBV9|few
CASSGGSGSRITDTQYF
TGTGCCAGCAGCGGAGGAAGCGGGAGTCGCATCACAGATACGCAGTATTTT
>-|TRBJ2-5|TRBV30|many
CAWSGTSRQETQYF
TGTGCCTGGAGTGGTACTAGCCGCCAAGAGACCCAGTACTTC
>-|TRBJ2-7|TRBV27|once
CASSPLGAGTYEQYF
TGTGCCAGCAGTCCCCTAGGGGCAGGGACCTACGAGCAGTACTTC
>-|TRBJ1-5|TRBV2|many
CASNTGHEMSQPQHF
TGTGCCAGCAATACGGGACATGAGATGAGTCAGCCCCAGCATTTT
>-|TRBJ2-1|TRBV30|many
CAWSERAGREQFF
TGTGCCTGGAGTGAGCGTGCGGGGCGTGAGCAGTTCTTC
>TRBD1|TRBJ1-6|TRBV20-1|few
CSAPGTGNSPLHF
TGCAGTGCTCCCGGGACAGGGAATTCACCCCTCCACTTT
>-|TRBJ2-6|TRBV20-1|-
CSARWWGSHSGANVLTF
TGCAGTGCTAGATGGTGGGGCAGCCACTCTGGGGCCAACGTCCTGACTTTC
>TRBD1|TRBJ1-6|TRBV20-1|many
CSARDIPGQGALSPLHF
TGCAGTGCTAGAGATATCCCGGGACAGGGGGCATTATCACCCCTCCACTTT
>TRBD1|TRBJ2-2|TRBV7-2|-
CASSLGAGGLTNTGELFF
TGTGCCAGCAGCTTAGGGGCAGGGGGCTTAACGAACACCGGGGAGCTGTTTTTT
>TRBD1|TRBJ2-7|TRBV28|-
CASTLGQGARSEQYF
TGTGCCAGCACTTTGGGACAGGGGGCGCGTTCCGAGCAGTACTTC
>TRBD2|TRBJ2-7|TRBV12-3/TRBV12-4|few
CASSSYKTSGSSYEQYF
TGTGCCAGCAGTAGCTATAAGACTAGCGGGAGTTCCTACGAGCAGTACTTC
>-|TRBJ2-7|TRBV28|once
CASSRILARRNEQYF
TGTGCCAGCAGTCGAATACTAGCCCGTCGGAACGAGCAGTACTTC
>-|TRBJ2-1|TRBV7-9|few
CASSLVRGWDNEQFF
TGTGCCAGCAGCTTAGTTAGGGGATGGGACAATGAGCAGTTCTTC
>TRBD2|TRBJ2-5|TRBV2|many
CASSGTSGIQETQYF
TGTGCCAGCAGTGGGACTAGCGGGATCCAAGAGACCCAGTACTTC
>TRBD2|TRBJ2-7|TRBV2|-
CASGTSGILQYF
TGTGCCAGCGGGACTAGCGGGATTCTGCAGTACTTC
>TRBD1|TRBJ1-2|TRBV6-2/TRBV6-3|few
CASSSGTGGTANYGYTF
TGTGCCAGCAGTTCCGGGACAGGGGGAACAGCTAACTATGGCTACACCTTC
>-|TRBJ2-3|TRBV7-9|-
CASSLEVGSDTQYF
TGTGCCAGCAGCTTAGAGGTGGGTTCAGATACGCAGTATTTT
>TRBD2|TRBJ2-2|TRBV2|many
CASSRPLAGVGTGELFF
TGTGCCAGCAGTCGCCCTCTAGCGGGAGTAGGTACCGGGGAGCTGTTTTTT
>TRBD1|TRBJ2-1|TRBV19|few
CASSTSGTGYNEQFF
TGTGCCAGTAGTACTTCCGGGACAGGTTACAATGAGCAGTTCTTC
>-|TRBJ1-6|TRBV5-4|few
CASSGRELNSPLHF
TGTGCCAGCAGCGGCCGGGAGCTCAATTCACCCCTCCACTTT
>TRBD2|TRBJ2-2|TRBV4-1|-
CASSRYGGAGELFF
TGCGCCAGCAGCCGTTATGGGGGGGCCGGGGAGCTGTTTTTT
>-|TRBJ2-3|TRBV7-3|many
CASSFRDRLSYTQYF
TGTGCCAGCAGCTTCCGGGACCGGTTGTCGTATACGCAGTATTTT
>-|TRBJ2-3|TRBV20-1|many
CSAPPEGVDTQYF
TGCAGTGCTCCTCCTGAGGGCGTGGATACGCAGTATTTT
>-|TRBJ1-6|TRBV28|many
CASSPLGLDFYNSPLHF
TGTGCCAGCAGCCCCCTGGGGTTGGACTTCTATAATTCACCCCTCCACTTT
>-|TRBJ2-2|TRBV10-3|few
CAISTPTGAGELFF
TGTGCCATCAGTACACCTACTGGTGCCGGGGAGCTGTTTTTT
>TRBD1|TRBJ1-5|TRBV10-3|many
CAISESPGGNSNQPQHF
TGTGCCATCAGTGAGTCTCCAGGGGGTAATAGCAATCAGCCCCAGCATTTT
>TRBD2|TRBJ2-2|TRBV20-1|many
CSARDAGADTGELFF
TGCAGTGCTAGAGACGCGGGAGCGGACACCGGGGAGCTGTTTTTT
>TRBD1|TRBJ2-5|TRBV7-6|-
CASSSPSGTGRETQYF
TGTGCCAGCAGCTCTCCCTCAGGGACAGGGCGTGAGACCCAGTACTTC
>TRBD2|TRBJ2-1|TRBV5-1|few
CASSLGLAAVYANEQFF
TGCGCCAGCAGCTTGGGGCTAGCGGCTGTCTATGCCAATGAGCAGTTCTTC
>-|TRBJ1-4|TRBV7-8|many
CASRPLTGEANEKLFF
TGTGCCAGCAGACCACTGACCGGGGAAGCTAATGAAAAACTGTTTTTT
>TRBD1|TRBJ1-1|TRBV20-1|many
CSARPDRGGTEAFF
TGCAGTGCTAGACCCGACAGGGGGGGCACTGAAGCTTTCTTT
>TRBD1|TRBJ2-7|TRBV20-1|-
CSARETDRGSYEQYF
TGCAGTGCTAGAGAAACCGACAGGGGCTCCTACGAGCAGTACTTC
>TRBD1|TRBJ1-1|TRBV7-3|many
CASSLQGGNTEAFF
TGTGCCAGCAGTTTACAGGGGGGGAACACTGAAGCTTTCTTT
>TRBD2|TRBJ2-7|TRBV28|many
CASSLGGGYEQYF
TGTGCCAGCAGTTTGGGGGGGGGGTACGAGCAGTACTTC
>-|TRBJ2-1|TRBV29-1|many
CSAFLDYNEQFF
TGCAGCGCTTTCCTAGACTACAATGAGCAGTTCTTC
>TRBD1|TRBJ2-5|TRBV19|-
CASSFGQGSVETQYF
TGTGCCAGTAGTTTCGGACAGGGAAGTGTAGAGACCCAGTACTTC
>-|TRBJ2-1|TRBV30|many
CAWSPGAYNEQFF
TGTGCCTGGAGTCCGGGAGCTTACAATGAGCAGTTCTTC
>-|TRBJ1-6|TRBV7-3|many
CASSQQINSPLHF
TGTGCCTCGTCCCAGCAGATTAATTCACCCCTCCACTTT
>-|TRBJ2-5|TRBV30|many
CAWSADSGAQYF
TGTGCCTGGAGTGCGGACAGCGGGGCCCAGTACTTC
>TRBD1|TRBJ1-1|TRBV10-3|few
CAIRGQPYEAFF
TGTGCCATCAGGGGACAGCCTTATGAAGCTTTCTTT